The rows below give T cell receptor beta chains drawn from one sample of a study of blood T cell repertoires in COVID-19. Clones were read by immunoSEQ multiplex PCR, and TCRdb kept only the in-frame ones, dropping some. In the table there are approximately 150,000 clones, roughly 84% of which are singletons. The sequencing sample was made of peripheral blood. All receptors derive from a man in his 70s with acute or convalescent COVID-19. CDR3s include the opening cysteine and the closing phenylalanine or tryptophan. Rows give clone size only sometimes, using once, few, many, or a class for an expanded clone.

J gene: TRBJ2-3; clone size: NA; V gene: TRBV11-3; CDR3 protein: CASSWELSGRRPDTQYF
J gene: TRBJ2-2; clone size: NA; V gene: TRBV27; CDR3 protein: CASRRLNTGELFF
J gene: TRBJ1-1; clone size: NA; V gene: TRBV19; CDR3 protein: CASQHRDRGEAFF
J gene: TRBJ2-3; clone size: once; V gene: TRBV28; CDR3 protein: CASRDTSTDTQYF
J gene: TRBJ1-1; clone size: few; V gene: TRBV21-1; CDR3 protein: CASSKAQDRGRMAFF
J gene: TRBJ2-1; clone size: once; V gene: TRBV2; CDR3 protein: CASSELAFNEQFF
J gene: TRBJ2-3; clone size: NA; V gene: TRBV7-8; CDR3 protein: CASSLVSGGSTDTQYF
J gene: TRBJ1-4; clone size: NA; V gene: TRBV7-9; CDR3 protein: CASSHPWTDEKLFF
J gene: TRBJ2-1; clone size: NA; V gene: TRBV11-3; CDR3 protein: CASSPGGSYNEQFF
J gene: TRBJ2-1; clone size: NA; V gene: TRBV28; CDR3 protein: CASSPTSGRYPYSSYNEQFF
J gene: TRBJ2-7; clone size: NA; V gene: TRBV18; CDR3 protein: CASSPTPAYEQYF
J gene: TRBJ2-2; clone size: NA; V gene: TRBV7-3; CDR3 protein: CASSPGTSGLTGELFF
J gene: TRBJ1-3; clone size: NA; V gene: TRBV7-2; CDR3 protein: CASSLDVLSGNTIYF
J gene: TRBJ1-1; clone size: NA; V gene: TRBV30; CDR3 protein: CAWGRRQLGAFF
J gene: TRBJ2-1; clone size: NA; V gene: TRBV30; CDR3 protein: CAWRRQVNNEQFF
J gene: TRBJ2-1; clone size: NA; V gene: TRBV5-1; CDR3 protein: CASSLADNRGNEQFF
J gene: TRBJ1-2; clone size: NA; V gene: TRBV29-1; CDR3 protein: CSVVTGGAGYTF
J gene: TRBJ2-3; clone size: NA; V gene: TRBV18; CDR3 protein: CASSGRQATTDTQYF
J gene: TRBJ2-6; clone size: many; V gene: TRBV2; CDR3 protein: CASTPSGANVLTF
J gene: TRBJ1-5; clone size: NA; V gene: TRBV28; CDR3 protein: CASSLSTVRYSNQPQHF
J gene: TRBJ1-2; clone size: once; V gene: TRBV2; CDR3 protein: CASSDVGGARLYGYTF
J gene: TRBJ2-3; clone size: once; V gene: TRBV7-9; CDR3 protein: CASSLSAGASGSTDTQYF
J gene: TRBJ1-2; clone size: NA; V gene: TRBV6-5; CDR3 protein: CASVLDSSYGYTF
J gene: TRBJ1-3; clone size: NA; V gene: TRBV12-3/TRBV12-4; CDR3 protein: CASGPSSGNTIYF
J gene: TRBJ1-1; clone size: NA; V gene: TRBV18; CDR3 protein: CASSTPRTADGEAFF
J gene: TRBJ2-7; clone size: NA; V gene: TRBV6-2/TRBV6-3; CDR3 protein: CASSYGQGSGEQYF
J gene: TRBJ2-2; clone size: NA; V gene: TRBV6-1; CDR3 protein: CASSEDRVKTGELFF
J gene: TRBJ1-5; clone size: NA; V gene: TRBV18; CDR3 protein: CASSESLGGGGNQPQHF
J gene: TRBJ2-1; clone size: NA; V gene: TRBV5-1; CDR3 protein: CASRTGTSGMGEVF
J gene: TRBJ2-5; clone size: NA; V gene: TRBV4-1; CDR3 protein: CASSQGSSGLAGEGETQYF
J gene: TRBJ2-3; clone size: NA; V gene: TRBV24-1; CDR3 protein: CATSDPRGLTSGQYF
J gene: TRBJ2-5; clone size: once; V gene: TRBV25-1; CDR3 protein: CVSAGEETQYF
J gene: TRBJ2-1; clone size: NA; V gene: TRBV28; CDR3 protein: CASKRGGRGSEQFF
J gene: TRBJ1-6; clone size: NA; V gene: TRBV3-1/TRBV3-2; CDR3 protein: CASSQGRYSPLHF
J gene: TRBJ1-5; clone size: NA; V gene: TRBV6-6; CDR3 protein: CASSGGQAKSGGPQHF
J gene: TRBJ2-3; clone size: NA; V gene: TRBV7-3; CDR3 protein: CASSSGLAQIDTQYF
J gene: TRBJ1-5; clone size: NA; V gene: TRBV7-8; CDR3 protein: CASSLGVAGEGQPQHF
J gene: TRBJ1-1; clone size: NA; V gene: TRBV12-3/TRBV12-4; CDR3 protein: CASSLHGNTEAFF
J gene: TRBJ2-5; clone size: NA; V gene: TRBV27; CDR3 protein: CASSLSLLAGGETQYF
J gene: TRBJ2-6; clone size: once; V gene: TRBV6-5; CDR3 protein: CASSPTGAGANVLTF
J gene: TRBJ1-2; clone size: NA; V gene: TRBV24-1; CDR3 protein: CATSGSDRGDYGYTF
J gene: TRBJ2-1; clone size: once; V gene: TRBV27; CDR3 protein: CASRIIQGGYEQFF
J gene: TRBJ2-5; clone size: NA; V gene: TRBV3-1/TRBV3-2; CDR3 protein: CASSQDRGRGAMYF
J gene: TRBJ2-1; clone size: NA; V gene: TRBV14; CDR3 protein: CASSRLTLAGVNEQFF
J gene: TRBJ2-3; clone size: NA; V gene: TRBV3-1/TRBV3-2; CDR3 protein: CASSPYGDTQYF
J gene: TRBJ2-3; clone size: NA; V gene: TRBV3-1/TRBV3-2; CDR3 protein: CASSQEVATADTQYF
J gene: TRBJ2-5; clone size: NA; V gene: TRBV15; CDR3 protein: CATSRDWLAGVETQYF
J gene: TRBJ2-7; clone size: NA; V gene: TRBV6-1; CDR3 protein: CASSEERDSYEQYF
J gene: TRBJ2-1; clone size: once; V gene: TRBV4-2; CDR3 protein: CASSQDPVRGGDNEQFF
J gene: TRBJ1-2; clone size: few; V gene: TRBV18; CDR3 protein: CASSPATGGDGYTF
J gene: TRBJ2-1; clone size: NA; V gene: TRBV15; CDR3 protein: CATAGKSYNEQFF
J gene: TRBJ1-1; clone size: NA; V gene: TRBV28; CDR3 protein: CASSLVQGRTEAFF
J gene: TRBJ1-4; clone size: NA; V gene: TRBV27; CDR3 protein: CASSLRAGEEKLFF
J gene: TRBJ1-6; clone size: NA; V gene: TRBV4-2; CDR3 protein: CASSQDIYNSPLHF
J gene: TRBJ1-1; clone size: NA; V gene: TRBV6-5; CDR3 protein: CASTREMNTEAFF
J gene: TRBJ2-7; clone size: NA; V gene: TRBV5-1; CDR3 protein: CASSLAVRGRSSYEQYF
J gene: TRBJ2-1; clone size: once; V gene: TRBV28; CDR3 protein: CASSLLTGGVYNEQFF
J gene: TRBJ1-6; clone size: NA; V gene: TRBV27; CDR3 protein: CASSILGQGAGSPLHF
J gene: TRBJ1-6; clone size: NA; V gene: TRBV6-5; CDR3 protein: CASSYPQGRTFSPLHF
J gene: TRBJ1-4; clone size: NA; V gene: TRBV5-1; CDR3 protein: CASSWTGPNEKLFF